These 29 T cell receptor beta chains originate from one sample sequenced in a study of blood T cell repertoires in COVID-19. TCRdb keeps only in-frame clones here, not all; method: immunoSEQ multiplex PCR. In the table there are about 180,000 clones, about 83% of which are singletons. The sample taken for sequencing was peripheral blood. The receptor source for this set is an older person with COVID-19, enrolled during active disease.

The chain is built from TRBV14 and TRBJ1-4, with D unresolved. This CDR3 comprises 16 residues. Germline V gives CDR1 SGHDN, CDR2 FVKESK. Trimming cost V 1 base and J 3 bases, with 12 bases left between them. This CDR3 reads CASSQAFFPPNEKLFF. The CDR3 DNA is TGTGCCAGCAGCCAAGCTTTCTTCCCCCCTAATGAAAAACTGTTTTTT.

The chain recombines TRBV19 with TRBJ2-2; D is uncertain. The ends were cut back, 5 bases at V and 6 bases at J, with 19 bases in the middle. The CDR3 loop spans 16 amino acids. Germline CDR1 and CDR2: LNHDA and SQIVND (reference sequence). Here the CDR3 reads CASSSYGSLSAGELFF. In nucleotides, the CDR3 is TGTGCCAGTAGTTCATACGGGTCGCTCAGCGCCGGGGAGCTGTTTTTT.

The chain couples TRBV7-9 to TRBJ2-3; a weak D match, TRBD2 (5 bases). The CDR3 is 15 amino acids. Looked up from germline, CDR1 is SEHNR and CDR2 is FQNEAQ (reference sequence). Trimming stripped 5 bases from V and 3 bases from J, with 15 bases between. This CDR3 reads CASSPTGVETDTQYF. CDR3 sequence (DNA): TGTGCCAGCAGCCCTACCGGGGTTGAGACAGATACGCAGTATTTT.

The table lists this clone with a count of one. The chain carries TRBV19 and TRBJ2-5, with 11 bases fitting TRBD1. Germline lookup yields CDR1 LNHDA and CDR2 SQIVND (reference sequence). The ends lost 5 bases at V and 0 bases at J; junction bases unmatched: 2. This CDR3 spans 15 amino acids. CDR3 protein: CASSRDRGYQETQYF. CDR3 nucleotides: TGTGCCAGTAGTCGGGACAGGGGGTACCAAGAGACCCAGTACTTC. Full variable domain (outside the CDR3, taken from reference TRBV19 and TRBJ2-5): DGGITQSPKYLFRKEGQNVTLSCEQNLNHDAMYWYRQDPGQGLRLIYYSQIVNDFQKGDIAEGYSVSREKKESFPLTVTSAQKNPTAFYLCASSRDRGYQETQYFGPGTRLLVL.

The CDR3 here is CASRRGPGGTLGYTF. The CDR3 DNA reads TGTGCCAGCAGAAGAGGCCCAGGGGGCACGTTGGGCTACACCTTC. The gene calls are TRBV9 and TRBJ1-2; 8 nucleotides line up with TRBD1. The CDR3 loop spans 15 amino acids. The trim removed 5 bases at V and 8 bases at J, leaving 14 bases unmatched. In germline, CDR1 is SGDLS, CDR2 YYNGEE.

This chain connects TRBV24-1 to TRBJ1-1; possible D gene TRBD1, 5 bases. The length of the CDR3 is 13 residues. Germline CDR1 is KGHDR and CDR2 is SFDVKD. V dropped 5 bases and J dropped 4 bases, with 10 bases sitting between them. CDR3 amino acids: CATSGGGGTEAFF. Written as DNA, the CDR3 is TGTGCCACCAGTGGAGGCGGGGGCACTGAAGCTTTCTTT.

This chain uses TRBV5-8 with TRBJ2-5; 7 nucleotides agree with TRBD1. The CDR3 runs 13 residues. Germline-derived CDR1 and CDR2 are SGHTS and YDEGEE. Unmatched junction bases numbered 9, after V lost 9 bases and J lost 4 bases. Written as DNA, the CDR3 is TGTGCCACCAGGAATACAGGGGCAGAGACCCAGTACTTC. Its protein is CATRNTGAETQYF. Using reference TRBV5-8 and TRBJ2-5 for the parts outside the CDR3, the full variable domain is EAGVTQSPTHLIKTRGQQATLRCSPISGHTSVYWYQQALGLGLQFLLWYDEGEERNRGNFPPRFSGRQFPNYSSELNVNALELEDSALYLCATRNTGAETQYFGPGTRLLVL.

The rearrangement links TRBV5-4 to TRBJ1-1, with unresolved D. This CDR3 has 12 residues. The germline V and J ends were trimmed by 2 bases and 1 base, with 3 bases remaining between them. Germline loops: CDR1 SGHNT, CDR2 YYREEE (reference sequence). The CDR3 region has the DNA TGTGCCAGCAGCTTAGCGAACACTGAAGCTTTCTTT. Its protein product is CASSLANTEAFF.

The rearrangement joins TRBV6-4 to TRBJ2-2; tentative D call: TRBD1 (5 bases). Germline assignment: CDR1 MRHNA and CDR2 SNTAGT. The length of the CDR3 is 15 residues. The V end was cut by 0 bases, the J end by 6 bases, with 11 bases between. The CDR3 region is CASSDSQGIAGELFF. The CDR3 DNA reads TGTGCCAGCAGTGACTCGCAGGGTATAGCCGGGGAGCTGTTTTTT.

V gene TRBV6-4 combines with J gene TRBJ1-6; D call uncertain. Trimming removed 6 bases from V and 9 bases from J, with 15 bases in between. Germline loops: CDR1 MRHNA, CDR2 SNTAGT. The length of the CDR3 is 14 residues. DNA for the CDR3: TGTGCCAGCAGGCCGGACGGTCGGGGTTCACCCCTCCACTTT. It yields the protein CASRPDGRGSPLHF.

This chain uses TRBV7-7 with TRBJ1-3; no reliable D call. Germline V gene sequence: CDR1 SSHAT, CDR2 FNYEAQ (reference sequence). Trimming took 3 bases from V and 0 from J, leaving 9 bases between them. This CDR3 contains 15 residues. Written as DNA, the CDR3 is TGTGCCAGCAGCTTGGGCCCCGACTCTGGAAACACCATATATTTT. Encoded protein: CASSLGPDSGNTIYF.

The genes are TRBV15 and TRBJ2-3; TRBD2 is a possible D gene (5 bases). Trimming took off 0 bases at V and 2 bases at J, with 12 bases between the two ends. The germline CDR1 and CDR2 sequences are LNHNV and YYDKDF (reference sequence). The CDR3 runs to 16 residues. The CDR3 sequence is CATSRERVALTDTQYF. CDR3 sequence (DNA): TGTGCCACCAGCAGAGAGAGGGTAGCGCTCACAGATACGCAGTATTTT.

This clone came up once. This chain joins TRBV5-4 and TRBJ1-5; D is uncertain. Trimming removed 0 bases at V and 6 bases at J, with 13 bases between. Germline V gene sequence: CDR1 SGHNT, CDR2 YYREEE (reference sequence). This CDR3 is built from 15 residues. CDR3 residues: CASSLDGGVGQPQHF. The DNA for the CDR3 is TGTGCCAGCAGCTTGGATGGTGGAGTTGGTCAGCCCCAGCATTTT.

The genes are TRBV6-2 or TRBV6-3 and TRBJ1-2; TRBD1 aligns across 7 bases. This CDR3 contains 13 residues. Germline trimming cut 5 bases from V and 8 bases from J; bases unmatched to any gene: 8. CDR1 MNHEY and CDR2 SVGEGT come from the germline V gene. CDR3 DNA: TGTGCCAGCAGTCTCGACAGGGCCCGAGGCTACACCTTC. It encodes CASSLDRARGYTF.

The rearrangement uses TRBV28 and TRBJ1-1; TRBD1 aligns across 8 bases. This CDR3 has 14 residues. V lost 6 bases to trimming and J lost 1 base; unmatched junction nucleotides: 4. CDR1 is MDHEN and CDR2 is SYDVKM in the germline V gene. CDR3 sequence reads: CASRTGARNTEAFF. As DNA, the CDR3 is TGTGCCAGCAGGACAGGGGCGAGGAACACTGAAGCTTTCTTT.

This rearrangement joins TRBV19 to TRBJ1-1; D call uncertain. V was cut by 7 bases and J by 5 bases, with 26 bases left in between. Germline V gene lookup returns CDR1 LNHDA and CDR2 SQIVND (reference sequence). The CDR3 sequence is 17 residues long. In DNA form, the CDR3 reads TGTGCCAGTACCGCTTCCCGGCCAAACCAGCGAGGGACTGAAGCTTTCTTT. Protein sequence: CASTASRPNQRGTEAFF.

Only a few counts were recorded for this clone. J is TRBJ1-6 and V is TRBV28; D perhaps matches TRBD1 (6 bases). V lost 5 bases and J 6 bases, leaving 14 bases between the germline ends. There are 15 residues in the CDR3. Germline V gene data show CDR1 as MDHEN and CDR2 as SYDVKM. The CDR3 nucleotides read TGTGCCAGCAGTCCCGTGGACAGACCTAATTCACCCCTCCACTTT. Its translation: CASSPVDRPNSPLHF.

This sequence joins TRBV5-8 and TRBJ2-7; weak D call: TRBD1 (5 bases). Trimming cost V 0 bases and J 3 bases, with 10 bases left between them. Germline CDR1 SGHTS, CDR2 YDEGEE. The CDR3 sequence is 14 residues long. The CDR3 nucleotides read TGTGCCAGCAGCTTGGGACAGCTTAGCTACGAGCAGTACTTC. It translates to CASSLGQLSYEQYF. Combining the CDR3 with reference TRBV5-8 and TRBJ2-7 gives the whole variable domain EAGVTQSPTHLIKTRGQQATLRCSPISGHTSVYWYQQALGLGLQFLLWYDEGEERNRGNFPPRFSGRQFPNYSSELNVNALELEDSALYLCASSLGQLSYEQYFGPGTRLTVT.

The chain links TRBV3-1 (or the pseudogene TRBV3-2) to TRBJ1-6; 8 nucleotides line up with TRBD1. Germline CDR1 is LGHDT and CDR2 is YNNKEL (reference sequence). V lost 10 bases and J lost 10; bases outside the gene matches: 9. The CDR3 has 13 amino acids. The CDR3 nucleotides are TGTGCCACCTTGGACAGGGCTGGATCACCCCTCCACTTT. Encoded protein: CATLDRAGSPLHF.

The chain links TRBV7-6 to TRBJ2-1; possible D gene TRBD1, 6 bases. With 2 bases removed from V and 5 bases from J, the gap between germline ends came to 13 bases. The CDR3 covers 15 residues. Germline assignment: CDR1 SGHVS and CDR2 FNYEAQ. This CDR3 reads CASSLLQGINNEQFF. CDR3 DNA sequence: TGTGCCAGCAGCTTACTCCAGGGGATCAACAATGAGCAGTTCTTC.

This clone was recorded many times. The rearrangement joins TRBV27 to TRBJ2-7; 12 bases line up with TRBD1. The CDR3 extends over 16 amino acids. Germline V gives CDR1 MNHEY, CDR2 SMNVEV (reference sequence). V trimming: 5 bases; J trimming: 3 bases; junction bases outside the gene matches: 8. Here the CDR3 DNA reads TGTGCCAGCAGTCTGGGGGACAGGGGGCTCAACTACGAGCAGTACTTC. Translating it yields CASSLGDRGLNYEQYF.

V and J are TRBV7-3 and TRBJ2-2; D possibly corresponds to TRBD1 (6 bases). Germline V CDR1 and CDR2: SGHTA, FQGTGA. The CDR3 spans 14 residues. V lost 5 bases and J lost 6, with 13 bases in between. CDR3 coding DNA: TGTGCCAGCAGCGGCGGACAGTTTTCCGGGGAGCTGTTTTTT. This encodes CASSGGQFSGELFF.

This clone came up once. V and J are TRBV9 and TRBJ2-3; no clear D. Germline V CDR1 and CDR2: SGDLS, YYNGEE. Trimming removed 0 bases from V and 4 bases from J, with 9 bases in between. This CDR3 has 14 amino acids. The CDR3 sequence is CASSVGLVSDTQYF. CDR3 DNA: TGTGCCAGCAGCGTAGGCCTAGTCTCAGATACGCAGTATTTT.

The rearrangement links TRBV5-8 to TRBJ1-1, with 7 bases lining up with TRBD1. This CDR3 has 15 amino acids. Germline trimming cut 4 bases from V and 1 base from J; bases unmatched to any gene: 7. In germline, CDR1 is SGHTS, CDR2 YDEGEE. CDR3 protein: CASSAAGGWNTEAFF. The CDR3 nucleotides are TGTGCCAGCAGCGCAGCAGGGGGTTGGAACACTGAAGCTTTCTTT.

This clone was found once. The chain employs TRBV19 and TRBJ2-5, with 9 bases matching TRBD1. Germline loops: CDR1 LNHDA, CDR2 SQIVND (reference sequence). Trimming cost V 5 bases and J 0 bases; bases outside gene matches: 4. This CDR3 comprises 15 residues. The CDR3 nucleotides read TGTGCCAGTAGTGTGGGACAGGGATACCAAGAGACCCAGTACTTC. Encoded protein: CASSVGQGYQETQYF. The full variable domain, completed using reference TRBV19 and TRBJ2-5, is DGGITQSPKYLFRKEGQNVTLSCEQNLNHDAMYWYRQDPGQGLRLIYYSQIVNDFQKGDIAEGYSVSREKKESFPLTVTSAQKNPTAFYLCASSVGQGYQETQYFGPGTRLLVL.

The rearrangement uses TRBV9 and TRBJ1-6; 9 bases line up with TRBD1. V was pared by 0 bases and J by 3 bases, with 1 base of the junction left unmatched. This CDR3 spans 16 amino acids. The V gene's germline CDR1 is SGDLS and CDR2 YYNGEE. Here the CDR3 reads CASSVGDRVYNSPLHF. CDR3 coding DNA: TGTGCCAGCAGCGTAGGGGACAGGGTCTATAATTCACCCCTCCACTTT.

The chain combines TRBV6-2 or TRBV6-3 with TRBJ1-2; D is unresolved. V was clipped by 1 base and J by 3 bases, with 6 bases between them. Germline V CDR1 and CDR2: MNHEY, SVGEGT. The CDR3 consists of 13 residues. Written as DNA, the CDR3 is TGTGCCAGCAGTTACTTGCCGGACTATGGCTACACCTTC. Residues: CASSYLPDYGYTF.

The chain employs TRBV6-6 and TRBJ1-4, with D perhaps matching TRBD1 (5 bases). Germline assignment: CDR1 MNHNY and CDR2 SVGAGI (reference sequence). This CDR3 contains 14 residues. The V and J ends lost 5 bases and 0 bases respectively, with 7 bases between them. The chain's CDR3 is CASSDSATNEKLFF. The CDR3 region has the DNA TGTGCCAGCAGTGACAGTGCAACTAATGAAAAACTGTTTTTT.

The chain employs TRBV20-1 and TRBJ2-7; D remains ambiguous. V was clipped by 6 bases and J by 2 bases, with 5 bases between them. The germline gives CDR1 DFQATT, CDR2 SNEGSKA (reference sequence). The CDR3 totals 10 residues. Here the CDR3 reads CSATTYEQYF. For the CDR3, the DNA is TGCAGTGCCACTACCTACGAGCAGTACTTC.